The 24 T cell receptor beta chains given below trace back to one sample, sequenced in a study of blood T cell repertoires in COVID-19. Using immunoSEQ multiplex PCR, the repertoire was profiled, and TCRdb retains in-frame clones only, with some absent. The sample carries roughly 30,000 clones, 65% to 90% recorded once. Material: peripheral blood. These receptors originate from a human donor in a cohort sampled during active COVID-19.

The chain carries TRBV11-2 and TRBJ1-1, with D perhaps matching TRBD1 (6 bases). CDR3 size: 13 residues. The germline V gene encodes CDR1 SGHAT and CDR2 FQNNGV. V was cut by 3 bases and J by 6 bases, with 11 bases left in between. The CDR3 reads CASSFRQASEAFF. CDR3 DNA: TGTGCCAGCAGCTTTCGACAGGCGTCTGAAGCTTTCTTT.

The chain links TRBV7-5 to TRBJ1-5; the D call TRBD1 from the table was never checked on the DNA. TRBV7-5 has pseudogene status. The CDR3 consists of 16 residues. CDR3 residues: CARSSTRRTNNQPQHF. CDR3 DNA: TGTGCCAGAAGCTCCACCCGACGGACAAACAATCAGCCCCAGCATTTT.

This clone was found a few times. The chain links TRBV10-1 to TRBJ1-1; the D is unclear. V shed 11 bases and J shed 6 bases, with 13 bases lying between them. The CDR3 loop spans 11 amino acids. Germline V gene lookup returns CDR1 WNHNN and CDR2 SYGVQD (reference sequence). The CDR3 here is CACPVGAEAFF. The CDR3 nucleotides are TGCGCCTGCCCCGTCGGGGCTGAAGCTTTCTTT.

The rearrangement uses TRBV6-5 and TRBJ2-3; perhaps TRBD1 as D (7 bases). Trimming took 6 bases from V and 5 from J, leaving 15 bases between them. The germline V gene has CDR1 MNHEY and CDR2 SVGAGI. The CDR3 is 14 amino acids. The CDR3 region has the DNA TGTGCCAGCAGGTCAGGGGGGTATGAAGATACGCAGTATTTT. Residues: CASRSGGYEDTQYF.

The rearrangement joins TRBV27 to TRBJ2-3; D is undetermined. This CDR3 has 16 residues. V lost 3 bases and J 2 bases, leaving 15 bases between the germline ends. Germline V CDR1 and CDR2: MNHEY, SMNVEV (reference sequence). CDR3 DNA: TGTGCCAGCAGTTTTATTGGCCCCCTTTTCACAGATACGCAGTATTTT. It is translated as CASSFIGPLFTDTQYF.

This clone was seen a few times. V is TRBV6-2 or TRBV6-3 and J is TRBJ1-5, with TRBD1 matching over 8 bases. The CDR3 loop spans 15 amino acids. The V gene's germline CDR1 is MNHEY and CDR2 SVGEGT. Trimming cost V 2 bases and J 5 bases; bases outside gene matches: 5. Here the CDR3 reads CASSYGTGGYQPQHF. The CDR3 DNA reads TGTGCCAGCAGTTACGGAACAGGGGGGTATCAGCCCCAGCATTTT.

The chain has TRBV7-2 and TRBJ2-7, with D perhaps TRBD2 (5 bases). In germline, CDR1 is SGHTA, CDR2 FQGNSA. The CDR3 is made up of 13 amino acids. V was trimmed by 6 bases and J by 0 bases, leaving 9 bases between them. CDR3 bases: TGTGCCAGCAGGGGCCGGGGCTCCTACGAGCAGTACTTC. Translated, it gives CASRGRGSYEQYF.

This clone was counted a few times. The chain carries TRBV6-4 and TRBJ2-2; 7 bases match TRBD2. This CDR3 region has 16 residues. The V gene's germline CDR1 is MRHNA and CDR2 SNTAGT. Unmatched junction bases numbered 4, after V lost 2 bases and J lost 1 base. The DNA for the CDR3 is TGTGCCAGCAGTGACGCAGCGGGGCTGAACACCGGGGAGCTGTTTTTT. Protein sequence: CASSDAAGLNTGELFF.

This chain links TRBV10-3 with TRBJ2-1, with 9 bases fitting TRBD2. Germline values: CDR1 ENHRY, CDR2 SYGVKD. V lost 10 bases to trimming and J lost 6 bases; unmatched junction nucleotides: 10. There are 14 residues in the CDR3. The CDR3 spells CATRGSGGLNEQFF. The CDR3 nucleotides are TGTGCCACCCGGGGTAGCGGGGGACTCAATGAGCAGTTCTTC.

The chain joins TRBV6-2 or TRBV6-3 to TRBJ1-5; perhaps TRBD1 as D (6 bases). In germline, CDR1 is MNHEY, CDR2 SVGEGT. Trimming removed 2 bases at V and 0 bases at J, with 20 bases between. The CDR3 is 19 residues long. CDR3 nucleotides: TGTGCCAGCAGTTACGAAAGAGGCAGGGGAACATATAGCAATCAGCCCCAGCATTTT. It codes for CASSYERGRGTYSNQPQHF.

CDR3 sequence reads: CASSIGQIYEQYF. The DNA for the CDR3 is TGTGCCAGCAGCATCGGACAGATCTACGAGCAGTACTTC. The chain employs TRBV7-6 and TRBJ2-7; D perhaps matches TRBD1 (6 bases). CDR3 length equals 13 residues. The V and J ends lost 5 bases and 3 bases respectively, with 11 bases between them. Germline CDR1 and CDR2: SGHVS and FNYEAQ.

The chain uses TRBV19 and TRBJ1-6; 7 nucleotides match TRBD1. Germline V lookup: CDR1 LNHDA, CDR2 SQIVND (reference sequence). The CDR3 runs to 15 residues. J was trimmed by 7 bases and V by 4 bases; bases with no gene match: 7. The CDR3 DNA is TGTGCCAGTAGTAGACTGGGACAGAGAAATTCACCCCTCCACTTT. Protein product: CASSRLGQRNSPLHF.

For this clone: At one of its ends the junction is not consistent with the germline gene, which may arise from a read error. The CDR3 coding sequence is TGTGCCAGCTTACCAGACAGAACAAGCTACGAGCAGTACTTC. It codes for CASLPDRTSYEQYF. This chain uses TRBV18 with TRBJ2-7, with D perhaps matching TRBD1 (5 bases). CDR3 size: 14 residues. Germline values: CDR1 KGHSH, CDR2 LQKENI. Full variable domain (outside the CDR3, taken from reference TRBV18 and TRBJ2-7): NAGVMQNPRHLVRRRGQEARLRCSPMKGHSHVYWYRQLPEEGLKFMVYLQKENIIDESGMPKERFSAEFPKEGPSILRIQQVVRGDSAAYFCASLPDRTSYEQYFGPGTRLTVT.

The rearrangement links TRBV29-1 to TRBJ1-4; 7 bases line up with TRBD1. The trim removed 4 bases at V and 3 bases at J, leaving 8 bases unmatched. This CDR3 region has 15 residues. CDR1 SQVTM and CDR2 ANQGSEA come from the germline V gene. CDR3 residues: CSVVKGAAANEKLFF. The CDR3 region has the DNA TGCAGCGTTGTAAAGGGGGCGGCGGCTAATGAAAAACTGTTTTTT.

The rearrangement joins TRBV7-2 to TRBJ1-2; TRBD1 is a possible D gene (5 bases). This CDR3 is built from 16 residues. V was pared by 4 bases and J by 7 bases, with 22 bases between. The germline CDR1 and CDR2 sequences are SGHTA and FQGNSA. The CDR3 DNA is TGTGCCAGCAGCTCTGCCGGGACCTCGTGGGAGGGTGGCTACACCTTC. Protein: CASSSAGTSWEGGYTF.

By share, this clone ranks as medium-sized (0.01 to 0.1%). J is TRBJ2-7 and V is TRBV3-1 (or the pseudogene TRBV3-2); D unclear. The CDR3 length is 15 residues. CDR1 LGHDT and CDR2 YNNKEL come from the germline V gene (reference sequence). Between the trimmed V and J ends, which lost 4 bases and 2 bases, there was a span of 15 bases. CDR3 sequence: CASSPLVGSTYEQYF. The CDR3 DNA is TGTGCCAGCAGCCCCCTGGTGGGCTCCACCTACGAGCAGTACTTC.

This chain connects TRBV5-1 to TRBJ2-3; 7 bases align to TRBD1. With V trimmed by 0 bases and J by 5 bases, 6 bases remained unmatched. The CDR3 sequence is 15 residues long. The germline V gene encodes CDR1 SGHRS and CDR2 YFSETQ. Here the CDR3 reads CASSLAPGGGDTQYF. The CDR3 DNA reads as TGCGCCAGCAGCTTGGCCCCAGGGGGTGGAGATACGCAGTATTTT. Variable domain in full (rest from reference TRBV5-1 and TRBJ2-3): KAGVTQTPRYLIKTRGQQVTLSCSPISGHRSVSWYQQTPGQGLQFLFEYFSETQRNKGNFPGRFSGRQFSNSRSEMNVSTLELGDSALYLCASSLAPGGGDTQYFGPGTRLTVL.

The chain joins TRBV6-5 to TRBJ1-4; D possibly corresponds to TRBD1 (5 bases). The CDR3 runs 13 residues. CDR1 and CDR2 (germline): MNHEY, SVGAGI. Trimming cost V 6 bases and J 7 bases, with 12 bases left between them. This CDR3 is CASRPGLSEKLFF. For the CDR3, the DNA is TGTGCCAGCAGGCCGGGACTGAGTGAAAAACTGTTTTTT.

This clone was found a few times. The V call is TRBV7-3, the J call TRBJ1-6; 10 positions agree with TRBD1. The CDR3 totals 14 residues. V dropped 5 bases and J dropped 6; count of bases not matched to a gene: 1. Per the germline V gene, CDR1 is SGHTA and CDR2 is FQGTGA. CDR3 region: CASSRTGGNSPLHF. In nucleotides, the CDR3 is TGTGCCAGCAGCAGGACAGGGGGTAATTCACCCCTCCACTTT.

The rearrangement links TRBV19 to TRBJ1-5, with TRBD1 matching 7 bases. The CDR3 length is 15 residues. Looked up from germline, CDR1 is LNHDA and CDR2 is SQIVND (reference sequence). V lost 3 bases to trimming and J lost 6 bases; unmatched junction nucleotides: 8. Written as DNA, the CDR3 is TGTGCCAGTAGTATGGACGACAGGGCCACTCAGCCCCAGCATTTT. Protein: CASSMDDRATQPQHF. Looking up the rest from reference TRBV19 and TRBJ1-5 gives the full variable domain: DGGITQSPKYLFRKEGQNVTLSCEQNLNHDAMYWYRQDPGQGLRLIYYSQIVNDFQKGDIAEGYSVSREKKESFPLTVTSAQKNPTAFYLCASSMDDRATQPQHFGDGTRLSIL.

V gene TRBV27 combines with J gene TRBJ1-4, with 10 bases aligning to TRBD1. Germline trimming cut 4 bases from V and 7 bases from J; bases unmatched to any gene: 9. Germline CDR1 is MNHEY and CDR2 is SMNVEV (reference sequence). CDR3 length: 16 amino acids. In DNA, the CDR3 is TGTGCCAGCAGTTCCCCTTCGACAGGGGGCTTTGAAAAACTGTTTTTT. Protein: CASSSPSTGGFEKLFF.

In this sample, this clone turned up a few times. The rearrangement joins TRBV28 to TRBJ2-7; 10 bases map to TRBD2. The V and J ends lost 6 bases and 2 bases, in that order; junction bases with no gene match: 4. The CDR3 has 14 residues. The germline V gene encodes CDR1 MDHEN and CDR2 SYDVKM. The CDR3 nucleotides are TGTGCCAGCAGCAATAGCGGGGGGACCTACGAGCAGTACTTC. Translated, it gives CASSNSGGTYEQYF.

J is TRBJ1-3 and V is TRBV29-1, with D hard to call. Between the trimmed V and J ends, which lost 7 bases and 0 bases, there was a span of 10 bases. The CDR3 length is 13 residues. Germline CDR1 reads SQVTM; CDR2 reads ANQGSEA. CDR3 nucleotides: TGCAGCGCCATCAGTCCCTCTGGAAACACCATATATTTT. This sequence encodes CSAISPSGNTIYF.

The chain has TRBV6-2 or TRBV6-3 and TRBJ1-5; D might be TRBD1 (5 bases). V lost 6 bases and J 3 bases, leaving 9 bases between the germline ends. This CDR3 contains 13 residues. Germline loops: CDR1 MNHEY, CDR2 SVGEGT. The chain's CDR3 is CASSRQLNQPQHF. The CDR3 DNA reads as TGTGCCAGCAGCCGACAGCTCAATCAGCCCCAGCATTTT.